These 4 T cell receptor beta chains came from one sample sequenced in a study of blood T cell repertoires in COVID-19. The protocol was immunoSEQ multiplex PCR, while the TCRdb copy is restricted to in-frame clones and leaves out a portion. The repertoire holds 490,000 or so clones, approximately 90% seen once, with about 1.7% in the top ten. The sequenced sample consisted of PBMCs or T cells enriched from blood (not recorded which). These receptors all come from a woman in her 40s who had recovered from COVID-19.

The rearrangement uses TRBV29-1 and TRBJ1-2, with TRBD1 identical over 8 bases. CDR3 length: 13 residues. Trimming at V came to 4 bases and at J to 1 base, leaving 2 bases not matched to a gene. Germline V lookup: CDR1 SQVTM, CDR2 ANQGSEA. DNA of the CDR3: TGCAGCGTTGGGACAGGGCATAACTATGGCTACACCTTC. This translates into CSVGTGHNYGYTF.

The chain links TRBV7-2 to TRBJ2-3; 8 bases map to TRBD2. Germline-derived CDR1 and CDR2 are SGHTA and FQGNSA. The CDR3 loop spans 15 amino acids. J gave up 4 bases and V 5 bases, and 8 bases lay outside the gene matches. Written as DNA, the CDR3 is TGTGCCAGCAGCACTCGACTAGCGTGGGCAGATACGCAGTATTTT. Protein product: CASSTRLAWADTQYF.

This chain connects TRBV20-1 to TRBJ1-2, with a possible D match to TRBD1 (5 bases). CDR3 length: 11 residues. V lost 3 bases, J lost 5 bases, and 7 bases lay in between. The germline V gene encodes CDR1 DFQATT and CDR2 SNEGSKA (reference sequence). Here the CDR3 reads CSARGLYGYTF. Written as DNA, the CDR3 is TGCAGTGCTAGGGGGCTGTATGGCTACACCTTC.

This clone was observed once. This sequence joins TRBV5-1 and TRBJ1-3; 9 bases match TRBD1. V lost 2 bases to trimming and J lost 1 base; unmatched junction nucleotides: 4. The CDR3 has 16 residues. In germline, CDR1 is SGHRS, CDR2 YFSETQ. The CDR3 spells CASSLRQGVSGNTIYF. The CDR3 DNA reads as TGCGCCAGCAGCTTAAGACAGGGGGTTTCTGGAAACACCATATATTTT. Full variable domain (missing parts from reference TRBV5-1 and TRBJ1-3): KAGVTQTPRYLIKTRGQQVTLSCSPISGHRSVSWYQQTPGQGLQFLFEYFSETQRNKGNFPGRFSGRQFSNSRSEMNVSTLELGDSALYLCASSLRQGVSGNTIYFGEGSWLTVV.